The clone carrying this T cell receptor beta chain was recorded a few times. The data were produced by immunoSEQ multiplex PCR, yet TCRdb's version contains in-frame clones alone and is incomplete. This sample carries over 150,000 clones, approximately 85% of them seen once, and the ten largest clones take more than 5.5%. This CDR3 contains 19 residues. Germline loops: CDR1 LNHDA, CDR2 SQIVND (reference sequence). The junction had 12 bases not matched to a gene; V was cut back by 1 base and J by 3 bases. The sample is drawn from a study of blood T cell repertoires in COVID-19. Participants' own reports of clinical history determined their cohort assignment.

The rearrangement links TRBV19 to TRBJ2-2, with 9 bases lining up with TRBD1. The sample comprised PBMCs or T cells enriched from blood (not recorded which). The sequence was obtained from a man aged 40-55 years who had recovered from COVID-19. CDR3 sequence (DNA): TGTGCCAGTAGTATAGGCCCTACAGGGGGCGGTTGGGACACCGGGGAGCTGTTTTTT. It specifies CASSIGPTGGGWDTGELFF.